Listed here is a single TCR beta chain. Its antigen specificity is not known. At one end, the junction sequence differs from germline, possibly due to a read error. The sample is drawn from a study of tumor-infiltrating lymphocytes in primary liver carcinoma (dated by TCRdb to 2015 to 2018). The study in broad terms: Of the five patients, three men and two women aged 30 to 69 years, four had hepatocellular carcinoma and one had combined HCC and intrahepatic cholangiocarcinoma. TCRbeta repertoire sequencing, expression microarrays and whole-exome sequencing were combined in the study across five regions of each liver tumor, with adjacent normal tissue and blood also included. Samples yielded roughly 3.65 to 7.5 million productive TCRbeta reads; read depth did not differ significantly between tissue types. To link TCRbeta repertoire diversity to the local molecular phenotype, the 20 to 25 tumor region samples were profiled with Agilent mRNA microarrays. The five patients had tumors staged T1-T3 N0M0, with maximum diameters ranging from roughly 4.2 to 11 cm. Reproducibility between technical replicate repertoires was high, with correlation coefficients above 0.95 and mean shared-clone rates approximately 0.91. A total of approximately 35 specimens from 5 patients underwent TCRbeta repertoire sequencing, comprising around 25 tumor regions, 5 adjacent noncancerous liver tissues and 5 peripheral blood samples.

What the work shows at the level of the full study, not this receptor alone: Only about 7.5-25% of top clones were present in all five regions of a tumor, suggesting spatial heterogeneity of tumor-infiltrating T cells. Comparison of CD4+ and CD8+ T cell repertoires was precluded by the use of bulk unsorted samples. Repertoire overlap was found to be higher between tumor regions (mean approximately 35%) than between tumor-adjacent (roughly 17%) or tumor-blood (approximately 15%) pairs, consistent with antigen-driven expansion. Only the TCR beta chain was sequenced, so true repertoire diversity is likely underestimated because unpaired alpha chains were not captured. With just four or five patients in the study, the authors point out that the findings should be validated in a larger study. A significantly larger repertoire fraction was made up by the top 250 clones in tumors than in blood (p = 0.039).

Total RNA and DNA were co-extracted without cell sorting from 20-30 mg of bulk tissue using the AllPrep DNA/RNA mini kit. Between late 2015 and March 2016, roughly five patients in China with histopathologically diagnosed primary liver carcinoma had their tumors surgically resected. At the time of sampling, the patients had chronic HBV infection and had not received any treatment. Each tumor was sampled at five spatially separated regions: the tumor centre plus the superior, inferior, left-lateral and right-lateral poles. Histology showed that every tumor sample contained more than 85% viable tumor cells. Fresh tumor and adjacent tissue pieces were bisected; one half was stored in RNAlater at -80°C, the other sent for histology. Using a constant-region primer and ProtoScript II reverse transcriptase, TCRbeta-specific cDNA was reverse-transcribed from 400 to 550 ng total RNA. The TCRbeta libraries were prepared through three rounds of nested multiplex PCR following a slightly modified ARM-PCR procedure. Each of the first two PCR rounds ran for approximately 10 cycles and used multiplex TRBV1-TRBV30 forward primers together with a Cbeta reverse primer. Sample barcodes and Illumina adapters were added in a final 25-cycle PCR with Deep VentR polymerase. Before sequencing, amplicons of 200-500 bp were gel-purified using a QIAquick gel extraction kit. The TCRbeta amplicons were sequenced with 250-bp paired-end reads on an Illumina HiSeq 2500. The authors' analysis ran thus. To recover full CDR3 sequences, reads were quality-trimmed using Trimmomatic v0.33 and paired reads were then merged using FLASH v1.2.11. MiGEC v1.2.1b assigned V, D and J germline segments to the rearranged TCRbeta sequences. Clonotype statistics and Shannon-Wiener diversity indices were calculated with VDJtools v1.0.0. To reduce sampling bias, subsequent analyses other than the diversity analysis used only the 250 most abundant clonotypes in each sample. TCRdb ran its own pipeline on the public reads, namely fastp trimming at Q25 and MiXCR clone calling, and kept in-frame beta chains. One record per CDR3 amino acid sequence lists the most common genes and DNA. TCRdb, not the authors, supplied the V and J calls. Recorded for this sample are 100,000 to 150,000 distinct CDR3 sequences; approximately 64% of them occurred a single time. The top ten constitute 7.5% to 8.5% of the sample.

The germline V gene (reference sequence) sets CDR1 to SEHNR and CDR2 to FQNEAQ. The CDR3 sequence holds 19 residues, the cysteine and phenylalanine included. The kept DNA is CDR3 alone, 57 bases in frame from the first base. This clonotype was sampled from a woman in her sixties or seventies with primary liver carcinoma and hepatitis B virus infection. Recombination joined TRBV7-9 with TRBJ2-2, with TRBD2 identical over 8 junction bases. The sequencing input was liver tumor tissue from sampling region 3. Read against the paper, the sample's cell subset or site label means: tumor region T3, left-lateral pole. CDR3 sequence: CASSPGTGTRTTNAGELFF. Here is the DNA: TGTGCCAGCAGCCCAGGAACCGGGACTAGGACGACGAACGCCGGGGAGCTGTTTTTT.